This entry describes one T cell receptor beta chain. The entry originates in a study of blood T cell repertoires in COVID-19. Background on the study: The cDNA or gDNA used as material had been derived from T cells, B-cell-depleted T cells, or PBMCs.

Libraries were prepared by immunoSEQ multiplex PCR; TCRdb keeps only in-frame clonotypes and omits some of them. The sample holds over 90,000 clones; roughly 90% are singletons and the top ten take around 2%. Looked up from germline, CDR1 is MNHEY and CDR2 is SMNVEV (reference sequence). V lost 5 bases and J 1 base, leaving 11 bases between the germline ends. The CDR3 totals 15 residues. Source material: peripheral blood. The receptor comes from a woman between 45 and 65 years old with COVID-19, enrolled during active disease. V gene TRBV27 combines with J gene TRBJ2-2; a weak D match, TRBD1 (6 bases). Written as DNA, the CDR3 is TGTGCCAGCAGTGCAACAGGGTTGAACACCGGGGAGCTGTTTTTT. The encoded protein is CASSATGLNTGELFF.